These 17 T cell receptor beta chains were all obtained from the same sample, sequenced in a study of immune characterization of retroperitoneal liposarcoma. In TCRdb, the PCR reads were re-called with MiXCR into one record per CDR3 protein. The profile covers roughly 11,000 distinct CDR3 sequences, with 50% appearing a single time and about 10% taken by the ten largest. What was sequenced was tumor tissue. These receptors were obtained from a female donor with retroperitoneal liposarcoma.

V gene TRBV6-9 combines with J gene TRBJ2-6; D is uncertain. The CDR3 spans 15 residues. The germline CDR1 and CDR2 sequences are MNHGY and SVAAGI. Trimming shortened V by 0 bases and J by 0 bases, and 3 bases separated the two germline ends. CDR3 DNA sequence: TGTGCCAGCAGTTATTCCTTCTCTGGGGCCAACGTCCTGACTTTC. Protein product: CASSYSFSGANVLTF.

The gene calls are TRBV6-5 and TRBJ2-1; D tentatively fits TRBD1 or TRBD2 (5 bases each). The DNA end favors TRBJ2-7, so the J call may be wrong. Germline V CDR1 and CDR2: MNHEY, SVGAGI. The CDR3 has 14 residues. The CDR3 DNA follows: TGTGCCAGCAGTCGGGACCCCTCGGGCTACGAGCAGTACTTC. Translated, it gives CASSRDPSGYEQYF.

The chain couples TRBV6-1 to TRBJ2-1; TRBD2 aligns across 8 bases. With V trimmed by 4 bases and J by 3 bases, 17 bases remained unmatched. There are 19 residues in the CDR3. Germline V CDR1 and CDR2: MNHNS, SASEGT. CDR3: CASSAGGARSQSRYNEQFF. CDR3 nucleotides: TGTGCCAGCAGTGCGGGGGGGGCGAGATCGCAGTCCCGCTACAATGAGCAGTTCTTC.

The chain recombines TRBV7-2 with TRBJ2-1, with TRBD2 identical over 9 bases. The CDR3 is 14 amino acids. The germline V gene has CDR1 SGHTA and CDR2 FQGNSA. Trimming took 3 bases from V and 10 from J; bases not matched to a gene: 7. CDR3 DNA sequence: TGTGCCAGCAGCTTCCAAGCGGGAGGCTACGAGCAGTTCTTC. Its protein is CASSFQAGGYEQFF. The full variable domain, with the rest looked up from reference TRBV7-2 and TRBJ2-1, is GAGVSQSPSNKVTEKGKDVELRCDPISGHTALYWYRQSLGQGLEFLIYFQGNSAPDKSGLPSDRFSAERTGGSVSTLTIQRTQQEDSAVYLCASSFQAGGYEQFFGPGTRLTVL.

This chain uses TRBV6-1 with TRBJ2-1, with a weak D call TRBD2 (6 bases). The better agreement between TRBJ2-7 and the DNA end casts doubt on the J call. The germline gives CDR1 MNHNS, CDR2 SASEGT. The length of the CDR3 is 15 residues. The CDR3: CASSPVPGDRDEQYF. DNA for the CDR3: TGTGCCAGCAGCCCGGTTCCGGGGGACCGGGACGAGCAGTACTTC.

This chain uses TRBV6-5 with TRBJ2-1, with a possible D match to TRBD1 (5 bases). Between the trimmed V and J ends, which lost 0 bases and 7 bases, there was a span of 13 bases. CDR3 length: 15 residues. Germline-derived CDR1 and CDR2 are MNHEY and SVGAGI. The CDR3 spells CASSYSTYRKNEQFF. DNA for the CDR3: TGTGCCAGCAGTTACTCGACGTACAGGAAGAATGAGCAGTTCTTC.

The gene calls are TRBV6-5 and TRBJ2-1; D may match TRBD1 or TRBD2 (5 bases each). The CDR3 is made up of 14 amino acids. The germline V gene encodes CDR1 MNHEY and CDR2 SVGAGI. V was trimmed by 6 bases and J by 15 bases, leaving 24 bases between them. CDR3 coding DNA: TGTGCCAGCAGACCGGGACCTCCGGAAGGAAGGCGGTTCTTC. Encoded protein: CASRPGPPEGRRFF.

This clonotype was counted between two and nine times. Here the CDR3 DNA reads TGTGCCAGCAGTACCCTCGGTCGGGGGACCATCGAGCAGTACTTC. Protein: CASSTLGRGTIEQYF. The chain uses TRBV12-3 or TRBV12-4 and TRBJ2-1, with D tentatively TRBD2 (6 bases). Gene TRBJ2-7 matches the end of the DNA better, so the J call may be wrong. This CDR3 has 15 amino acids.

V and J are TRBV11-2 and TRBJ2-5; D is uncertain. Judging by the DNA end, TRBJ2-7 fits better; the J call may be wrong. The CDR3 covers 13 residues. Germline CDR1 and CDR2: SGHAT and FQNNGV. DNA for the CDR3: TGTGCCAGCAGCTTAGAGATGGCCAACGAGCAGTACTTC. Its protein is CASSLEMANEQYF.

V usage is TRBV6-1 and J usage is TRBJ2-3, with a tentative D call TRBD2 (5 bases). The germline CDR1 and CDR2 sequences are MNHNS and SASEGT. The ends were cut back, 6 bases at V and 3 bases at J, with 13 bases in the middle. The CDR3 consists of 14 residues. CDR3 coding DNA: TGTGCCAGCAGCCAGCGGTCCCCAACAGATACGCAGTATTTT. Translation gives CASSQRSPTDTQYF.

The genes are TRBV10-2 and TRBJ2-3, with TRBD2 matching over 8 bases. The CDR3 is 15 amino acids. CDR1 and CDR2 from the germline V gene are WSHSY and SAAADI. The V and J ends lost 6 bases and 2 bases, in that order; junction bases with no gene match: 7. The CDR3 DNA follows: TGCGCCAGCAGGAGAACTAGCGGCAACACAGATACGCAGTATTTT. Translating it yields CASRRTSGNTDTQYF.

This clonotype was seen ten or more times. The V gene is TRBV6-1, the J gene TRBJ2-1; TRBD2 is a possible D gene (5 bases). The germline CDR1 and CDR2 sequences are MNHNS and SASEGT. V dropped 7 bases and J dropped 10 bases, with 26 bases sitting between them. The CDR3 totals 16 residues. The CDR3 loop reads CASKTLTYSGEYEQFF. Here the CDR3 DNA reads TGTGCCAGCAAGACCTTGACCTACAGCGGCGAATACGAGCAGTTCTTC.

This chain connects TRBV7-6 to TRBJ2-5, with 12 nucleotides matching TRBD2. The assigned J gene may be wrong: the sequence end matches TRBJ2-1 better. Germline V CDR1 and CDR2: SGHVS, FNYEAQ. CDR3 size: 16 residues. The CDR3 reads CASSLAASGRAVEQFF. The CDR3 coding sequence is TGTGCCAGCAGCTTAGCGGCTAGCGGGAGGGCCGTGGAGCAGTTCTTC.

This rearrangement joins TRBV14 to TRBJ2-1, with TRBD2 matching over 8 bases. The J segment lost 6 bases and the V segment lost 3 bases, leaving 7 bases of the junction unmatched. The CDR3 has 15 residues. Germline CDR1 is SGHDN and CDR2 is FVKESK. The CDR3, as DNA: TGTGCCAGCAGCCACGTCGGGGGGGCAGGCAATGAGCAGTTCTTC. Translating gives CASSHVGGAGNEQFF.

V is TRBV14 and J is TRBJ2-1; TRBD1 is a possible D gene (5 bases). Germline CDR1 reads SGHDN; CDR2 reads FVKESK. V lost 1 base, J lost 11 bases, and 12 bases lay in between. This CDR3 contains 13 residues. CDR3 in DNA: TGTGCCAGCAGCCAAGCGCCCCTGGGGCAGCAGTTCTTC. Its protein product is CASSQAPLGQQFF.

This clonotype is a singleton in its sample. One end of the junction fails to match germline, which may point to a read error. V usage is TRBV7-2 and J usage is TRBJ2-3; D gene uncertain. Per the germline V gene, CDR1 is SGHTA and CDR2 is FQGNSA. The CDR3 covers 14 residues. DNA for the CDR3: TGTGCCAGCAGCTTAGCCCAGCTCACAGATACGCCGTTTTTT. It encodes CASSLAQLTDTPFF.

V gene TRBV27 combines with J gene TRBJ2-3, with D maybe TRBD2 (6 bases). Germline V gene lookup returns CDR1 MNHEY and CDR2 SMNVEV (reference sequence). The V end lost 6 bases, the J end lost 2 bases, and 15 bases lay between the germline ends. The CDR3 sequence is 15 residues long. CDR3 in DNA: TGTGCCAGCAGGCAGCGGGTAGGACTCACAGATACGCAGTATTTT. As protein: CASRQRVGLTDTQYF.